This T cell receptor (beta chain) was sequenced for a study of T cell responses to AZD1222 COVID-19 vaccine. Study findings and constraints: The sample set comprised mostly white British donors with more females, and clonal diversity was possibly underestimated. Just 5 to 7 people given AZD1222 tested seropositive at baseline. There were repertoire samples only from the period after the peak T cell response.

The CDR3 runs to 14 residues. Trimming cost V 2 bases and J 3 bases, with 7 bases left between them. CDR1 is SGHAT, CDR2 FQNNGV, per germline. Method: immunoSEQ multiplex PCR; TCRdb's copy keeps in-frame clones and lacks some. This sample carries approximately 140,000 clones, roughly 94% of them seen once, and the ten largest clones take roughly 1.3%. Note on this clone: As yet, its antigen is unknown.

Sequencing was performed on peripheral blood, taken on day 0 of AZD1222 vaccination. The TCR originated in an adult in good health. The V and J genes are TRBV11-2 and TRBJ1-4, with D possibly TRBD1 on 5 matching bases. The DNA of the CDR3 is TGTGCCAGCAGCTTAAGGGGAGCTAATGAAAAACTGTTTTTT. It encodes CASSLRGANEKLFF.